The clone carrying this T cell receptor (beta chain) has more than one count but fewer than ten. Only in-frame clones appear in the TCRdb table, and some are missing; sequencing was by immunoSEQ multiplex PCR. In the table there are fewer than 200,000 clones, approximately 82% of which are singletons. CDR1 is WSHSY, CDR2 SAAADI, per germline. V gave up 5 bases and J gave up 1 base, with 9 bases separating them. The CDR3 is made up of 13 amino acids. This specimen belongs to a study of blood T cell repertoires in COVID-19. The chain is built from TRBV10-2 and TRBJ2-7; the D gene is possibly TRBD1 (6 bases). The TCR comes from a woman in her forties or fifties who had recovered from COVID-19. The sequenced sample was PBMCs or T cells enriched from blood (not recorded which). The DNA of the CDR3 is TGCGCCAGCAGTTGGGACACTTCCTACGAGCAGTACTTC. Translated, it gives CASSWDTSYEQYF.